This TCR beta chain was sequenced during a study of T cells in Graves' hyperthyroidism and ophthalmopathy. The wider study: Prior to any treatment, at the point of initial diagnosis, peripheral blood was collected. Whole-study findings and limits: A model of 13 V-J pairs discriminated ophthalmopathy from stable hyperthyroidism. Progression to ophthalmopathy was predicted a median of 6.5 months early.

The germline V and J ends were trimmed by 2 bases and 3 bases, with 5 bases remaining between them. The CDR3 covers 13 residues. CDR1 is MNHEY, CDR2 SMNVEV, per germline (reference sequence). Amplified TCR beta CDR3 regions came from RNA transcripts. HTBI primers were the set used in a first-round RT-PCR of the TCR CDR3. TCRdb reprocessed the multiplex PCR reads with MiXCR, giving one entry per CDR3 protein. Of about 580,000 distinct CDR3 sequences listed, roughly 13% are singletons. In this sample, this clonotype turned up many times. What it binds is unknown. The rearrangement joins TRBV27 to TRBJ2-1; D gene ambiguous. This clonotype originated in a woman in her 30s with Graves' hyperthyroidism that later progressed to Graves' ophthalmopathy. The sequencing input was blood. The CDR3 region is CASSLDIYNEQFF. CDR3 coding DNA: TGTGCCAGCAGTTTAGACATCTACAATGAGCAGTTCTTC.